Shown below are 21 T cell receptor beta chains from a single sample sequenced in a study of graft-versus-host responses after intestinal transplantation. Data came from immunoSEQ multiplex PCR; TCRdb stores just in-frame clones and leaves some out. The repertoire holds just under 85,000 clones, under 95% seen once, with 7% to 8.5% in the top ten. Their cognate antigens are unknown. Sequencing was performed on unstimulated CD8+ T cells sorted from spleen or lymph node cells, taken before transplant. Source of these receptors: a human donor who was the organ donor for an intestinal transplant.

J is TRBJ2-6 and V is TRBV5-4; 7 nucleotides agree with TRBD1. CDR1 is SGHNT and CDR2 is YYREEE in the germline V gene (reference sequence). The CDR3 covers 15 residues. V gave up 2 bases and J gave up 2 bases; unmatched junction bases: 1. The CDR3 DNA reads as TGTGCCAGCAGCTTCGGGACAGCTGGGGCCAACGTCCTGACTTTC. Translation gives CASSFGTAGANVLTF. The whole variable domain, remainder taken from reference TRBV5-4 and TRBJ2-6, is ETGVTQSPTHLIKTRGQQVTLRCSSQSGHNTVSWYQQALGQGPQFIFQYYREEENGRGNFPPRFSGLQFPNYSSELNVNALELDDSALYLCASSFGTAGANVLTFGAGSRLTVL.

The genes are TRBV5-1 and TRBJ2-1, with 11 bases fitting TRBD2. Per germline, CDR1 SGHRS and CDR2 YFSETQ. The CDR3 spans 21 residues. The ends lost 3 bases at V and 7 bases at J; junction bases unmatched: 24. The CDR3 is CASSSPIWAGELAGARNEQFF. The CDR3 DNA is TGCGCCAGCAGCTCGCCCATCTGGGCAGGGGAACTAGCGGGAGCCAGGAATGAGCAGTTCTTC.

This chain connects TRBV4-1 to TRBJ1-2; possibly TRBD1 for D (6 bases). CDR1 and CDR2 (germline): MGHRA, YSYEKL. V dropped 0 bases and J dropped 6 bases, with 14 bases sitting between them. The CDR3 has 15 residues. CDR3 DNA sequence: TGCGCCAGCAGCCAAGATCCAGGGGTAACTAATGGCTACACCTTC. Protein sequence: CASSQDPGVTNGYTF.

The chain has TRBV29-1 and TRBJ2-3; D not certain. V dropped 3 bases and J dropped 4 bases, with 17 bases sitting between them. The CDR3 runs to 15 residues. The germline CDR1 and CDR2 sequences are SQVTM and ANQGSEA. Written as DNA, the CDR3 is TGCAGCGTTGAGGCCGGTCGTGCCGTCGCAGATACGCAGTATTTT. It translates to CSVEAGRAVADTQYF.

The chain recombines TRBV19 with TRBJ1-4, with 7 bases aligning to TRBD1. V trimming: 3 bases; J trimming: 7 bases; junction bases outside the gene matches: 8. The CDR3 has 15 residues. The germline V gene has CDR1 LNHDA and CDR2 SQIVND (reference sequence). This CDR3 reads CASSIPGTEAEKLFF. For the CDR3, the DNA is TGTGCCAGTAGTATCCCCGGGACAGAGGCTGAAAAACTGTTTTTT.

This sequence joins TRBV6-1 and TRBJ1-5, with TRBD1 matching over 7 bases. Germline trimming cut 9 bases from V and 7 bases from J; bases unmatched to any gene: 12. The germline gives CDR1 MNHNS, CDR2 SASEGT. The CDR3 length is 14 residues. The CDR3 here is CASSPPTGHQPQHF. CDR3 DNA: TGTGCCAGTAGTCCCCCGACAGGGCACCAGCCCCAGCATTTT.

This chain uses TRBV27 with TRBJ2-2, with TRBD1 matching 8 bases. Germline V gives CDR1 MNHEY, CDR2 SMNVEV (reference sequence). The junction had 1 base not matched to a gene; V was cut back by 5 bases and J by 5 bases. There are 13 residues in the CDR3. This CDR3 is CASSGQGTGELFF. The DNA for the CDR3 is TGTGCCAGCAGTGGACAGGGTACCGGGGAGCTGTTTTTT.

The rearrangement joins TRBV6-1 to TRBJ1-2; D gene ambiguous. The ends were cut back, 0 bases at V and 0 bases at J, with 17 bases in the middle. Germline CDR1 MNHNS, CDR2 SASEGT. This CDR3 contains 18 residues. The CDR3 DNA follows: TGTGCCAGCAGTGAAGCCTTTACTGAACGCTACGCTAACTATGGCTACACCTTC. It yields the protein CASSEAFTERYANYGYTF.

This chain uses TRBV27 with TRBJ2-1; TRBD2 aligns across 7 bases. Trimming removed 5 bases from V and 9 bases from J; junction bases left unmatched: 1. Germline CDR1 is MNHEY and CDR2 is SMNVEV (reference sequence). The CDR3 covers 11 residues. The CDR3 region is CASSPGGEQFF. CDR3 DNA sequence: TGTGCCAGCAGTCCGGGGGGTGAGCAGTTCTTC.

In this sample, this clone turned up once. The V gene is TRBV29-1, the J gene TRBJ1-2; 7 bases align to TRBD1. The trim removed 6 bases at V and 4 bases at J, leaving 8 bases unmatched. Germline CDR1 is SQVTM and CDR2 is ANQGSEA. This CDR3 has 13 amino acids. The CDR3 coding sequence is TGCAGCGTCATCTCGGGACAGCCCTATGGCTACACCTTC. Protein product: CSVISGQPYGYTF.

There are a few counts of this clone. Here the CDR3 DNA reads TGTGCCAGCAGTGACTCGGCAGGGGGCTTCAATGAGCAGTTCTTC. Encoded protein: CASSDSAGGFNEQFF. The chain is built from TRBV6-4 and TRBJ2-1; 8 nucleotides align to TRBD1. Germline CDR1 is MRHNA and CDR2 is SNTAGT. V lost 0 bases, J lost 6 bases, and 4 bases stayed unmatched. This CDR3 comprises 15 residues.

This clone appeared once. The chain couples TRBV5-6 to TRBJ1-2; 10 positions agree with TRBD1. CDR3 size: 13 residues. Looked up from germline, CDR1 is SGHDT and CDR2 is YYEEEE. The junction had 4 bases not matched to a gene; V was cut back by 3 bases and J by 8 bases. Here the CDR3 reads CASSWGTGEGYTF. CDR3 sequence (DNA): TGTGCCAGCAGCTGGGGGACAGGGGAAGGCTACACCTTC.

This chain links TRBV6-1 with TRBJ2-7; no reliable D call. V lost 10 bases and J 2 bases, leaving 6 bases between the germline ends. This CDR3 has 10 amino acids. Germline values: CDR1 MNHNS, CDR2 SASEGT. CDR3 protein: CATLAYEQYF. For the CDR3, the DNA is TGTGCCACCCTGGCCTACGAGCAGTACTTC.

Notes on this clone: As the CDR3 is not closed by the conserved phenylalanine or tryptophan, this likely results from a read error. The DNA is omitted, as the CDR3 cannot be located on it reliably, and the CDR3 follows TCRdb's listing. The chain joins TRBV12-5 to TRBJ2-7; TRBD1, the table's D call, lacks a check against the DNA. The germline V gene encodes CDR1 LGHNT and CDR2 FRNRAP. The CDR3 is 14 residues long, counting both termini. The CDR3 sequence: CASGLSDQVTNFRL.

The V and J genes are TRBV5-4 and TRBJ1-2, with D possibly matching TRBD1 (5 bases). The CDR3 is 14 residues long. The germline V gene has CDR1 SGHNT and CDR2 YYREEE (reference sequence). V lost 4 bases and J lost 8, with 18 bases in between. CDR3 coding DNA: TGTGCCAGCAGCGGGCGCGCGGGGCTTTGGGGCTACACCTTC. This gives the protein CASSGRAGLWGYTF.

The chain uses TRBV5-1 and TRBJ1-1, with D hard to call. Germline-derived CDR1 and CDR2 are SGHRS and YFSETQ. The V end was cut by 0 bases, the J end by 3 bases, with 9 bases between. The CDR3 sequence is 14 residues long. CDR3 region: CASSLAPEYTEAFF. CDR3 DNA sequence: TGCGCCAGCAGCTTGGCGCCGGAATACACTGAAGCTTTCTTT.

The V gene is TRBV4-1, the J gene TRBJ2-3; TRBD2 matches 7 bases. Germline CDR1 reads MGHRA; CDR2 reads YSYEKL. The CDR3 loop spans 16 amino acids. V was clipped by 5 bases and J by 2 bases; unmatched bases: 10. CDR3: CASSSPGRADTDTQYF. Here the CDR3 DNA reads TGCGCCAGCAGCTCCCCAGGGAGGGCGGACACAGATACGCAGTATTTT.

J is TRBJ1-5 and V is TRBV4-1, with 7 bases identical to TRBD1. V trimming: 1 base; J trimming: 5 bases; junction bases outside the gene matches: 5. The CDR3 has 15 amino acids. The V gene's germline CDR1 is MGHRA and CDR2 YSYEKL. CDR3 protein: CASSQGTGVDQPQHF. The CDR3 DNA follows: TGCGCCAGCAGCCAAGGGACAGGTGTTGATCAGCCCCAGCATTTT.

The chain uses TRBV6-1 and TRBJ2-3; 8 bases align to TRBD2. V was clipped by 3 bases and J by 9 bases; unmatched bases: 5. The CDR3 has 13 residues. Germline CDR1 is MNHNS and CDR2 is SASEGT. CDR3 sequence (DNA): TGTGCCAGCAGTGACTTTAGCGGGAAGACGCAGTATTTT. Protein sequence: CASSDFSGKTQYF.

This rearrangement joins TRBV5-1 to TRBJ2-2; no clear D. Per the germline V gene, CDR1 is SGHRS and CDR2 is YFSETQ. V was pared by 4 bases and J by 1 base, with 5 bases between. CDR3 size: 13 residues. The CDR3 region has the DNA TGCGCCAGCAGCGACTTGAACACCGGGGAGCTGTTTTTT. Its translation is CASSDLNTGELFF.

This clone was observed once. This sequence joins TRBV30 and TRBJ2-7; no definite D call. Germline-derived CDR1 and CDR2 are GTSNPN and SVGIG (reference sequence). This CDR3 contains 11 residues. Deletions cut 2 bases from V and 4 bases from J, with 6 bases between. The DNA of the CDR3 is TGTGCCTGGAGTATGGAATACGAGCAGTACTTC. Amino acid sequence: CAWSMEYEQYF.